The present entry profiles one T cell receptor beta chain with its context. The sample originates from a study of cytotoxic CD8 clonotypes in ibrutinib-treated CLL. The overall study: There were 11 relapsed/refractory patients and about 14 treatment-naive patients, and 17 to 18 were IGHV unmutated.

This CDR3 has 11 residues. CDR1 and CDR2 (germline): SQVTM, ANQGSEA. V was pared by 6 bases and J by 7 bases, with 10 bases between. Produced via immunoSEQ multiplex PCR; TCRdb's table is partial and in-frame only. The sample consists of 11,000 or so clones, over 75% of them appearing once. The TCR originated in a human donor with chronic lymphocytic leukemia. The genes are TRBV29-1 and TRBJ2-1; D is undetermined. This sample comprised PBMCs, obtained at disease progression, from a patient treated with ibrutinib. The CDR3 nucleotides read TGCAGCGTCGGTCATAGGAATGAGCAGTTCTTC. Its translation: CSVGHRNEQFF.